This T cell receptor (beta chain) was obtained from a study of shared clonotypes between healthy human individuals. Here immunoSEQ multiplex PCR was the method, and the copy in TCRdb shows in-frame clones only, minus some. Of under 700,000 clones listed, approximately 95% are singletons. CD45RO negativity and positive selection for CCR7 defined naive CD8 cells, a population that excluded terminally differentiated effector memory CD45RA+ cells. The study drew its donors from healthy HIV-negative adults without recent acute infections or vaccinations. Points from the study as a whole: Non-shared clonotypes had lower generation probabilities than clonotypes shared by all four sorted-subset donors.

Of note for this clone: Antigen specificity is unknown.

The receptor was isolated from a woman in her 30s in good health. Source material: naive CD8+ T cells sorted from blood.

The CDR3 region is CASSPEVGINEKLFF. In nucleotides, the CDR3 is TGCGCCAGCAGCCCCGAGGTTGGGATTAATGAAAAACTGTTTTTT. V is TRBV5-1 and J is TRBJ1-4, with D unresolved. V lost 4 bases to trimming and J lost 4 bases, with 14 bases between them. Germline V gene lookup returns CDR1 SGHRS and CDR2 YFSETQ. This CDR3 comprises 15 residues.